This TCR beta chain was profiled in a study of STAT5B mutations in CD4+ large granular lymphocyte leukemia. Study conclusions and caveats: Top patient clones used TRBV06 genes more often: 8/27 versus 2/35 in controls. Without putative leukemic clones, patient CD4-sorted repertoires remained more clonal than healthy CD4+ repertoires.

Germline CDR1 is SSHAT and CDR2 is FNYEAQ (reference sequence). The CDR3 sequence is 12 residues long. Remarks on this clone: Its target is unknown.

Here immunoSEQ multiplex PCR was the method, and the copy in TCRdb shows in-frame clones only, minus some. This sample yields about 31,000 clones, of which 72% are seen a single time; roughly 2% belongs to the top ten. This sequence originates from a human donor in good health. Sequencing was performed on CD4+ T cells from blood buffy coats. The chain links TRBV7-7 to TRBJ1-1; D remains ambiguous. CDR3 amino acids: CAPNTIHTEAFF. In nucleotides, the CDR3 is TGTGCTCCCAACACCATCCACACTGAAGCTTTCTTT.